These 14 T cell receptor beta chains share one sample of origin, sequenced in a study of tumor-infiltrating lymphocytes in primary liver carcinoma. Scientists recovered RNA and DNA together from around 20-30 mg of unsorted bulk tissue. Total RNA (approximately 500 ng) served as template for TCR beta cDNA synthesis primed by a constant-region primer. Amplification in three nested multiplex PCR rounds with slightly modified ARM-PCR gave rise to TCR beta libraries. Each of the first two PCR rounds ran approximately 10 cycles with TRBV1-TRBV30 forward and C-beta reverse primers. MiXCR was run by TCRdb on the multiplex PCR reads, yielding one entry per CDR3 protein. The profile covers 20,000 to 25,000 distinct CDR3 sequences, with nearly 80% appearing a single time and under 45% taken by the ten largest. Sequencing was carried out using liver tumor tissue from sampling region 1. Subset described: tumor region T1, superior pole. These receptor sequences come from a woman in her 30s with primary liver carcinoma and hepatitis B virus infection.

The rearrangement joins TRBV2 to TRBJ2-6; no definite D call. The CDR3 covers 15 residues. Germline V gene lookup returns CDR1 SNHLY and CDR2 FYNNEI. The V and J ends lost 0 bases and 3 bases respectively, with 6 bases between them. The CDR3 coding sequence is TGTGCCAGCAGTGAAGCACGGTATGGGGCCAACGTCCTGACTTTC. Its protein product is CASSEARYGANVLTF.

This clonotype appeared once. The junction does not match germline at one end; this may be a read error. The V call is TRBV11-3, the J call TRBJ2-2, with a tentative D call TRBD2 (8 bases). The CDR3 extends over 15 amino acids. Germline V gene lookup returns CDR1 SGHNT and CDR2 YENEEA. The CDR3 here is CASNRREGAPVELFF. The CDR3 DNA reads TGTGCCAGCAACCGTCGGGAGGGGGCTCCCGTGGAGCTATTTTTT.

Comment on this clonotype: A junction boundary mismatches the germline segment, possibly from a read error. V usage is TRBV28 and J usage is TRBJ1-4, with 7 bases fitting TRBD1. Germline V gene lookup returns CDR1 MDHEN and CDR2 SYDVKM. CDR3 length: 17 residues. The CDR3 DNA reads TGTGTCAGCAGTCCCCCAACAATCGGGACAGTTAATGAAAAACTGTTTTTT. The encoded protein is CVSSPPTIGTVNEKLFF.

A word on this clonotype: The CDR3 does not close with the conserved phenylalanine or tryptophan, likely indicating a read error. The V gene is TRBV14, the J gene TRBJ1-2; D uncertain. Trimming stripped 3 bases from V and 7 bases from J, with 12 bases between. The germline CDR1 and CDR2 sequences are SGHDN and FVKESK. This CDR3 contains 13 residues. The DNA for the CDR3 is TGTGCCAGCAGCCATCCCCAGCTGAGTGGCTACACCTTA. Amino acids: CASSHPQLSGYTL.

A word on this clonotype: The junction shows a germline mismatch at one end, possibly a read error. This chain links TRBV12-3 or TRBV12-4 with TRBJ2-3; no clear D. This CDR3 has 15 amino acids. CDR3 sequence (DNA): TGTGCCAGCAGTTTTCCCCCTCCTATCACAGATACGCGGTTTTTT. Amino acid sequence: CASSFPPPITDTRFF.

This clonotype was observed a few times. The J gene is TRBJ2-1, the V gene TRBV11-3, with 11 bases that match TRBD2. Trimming cost V 5 bases and J 8 bases; bases outside gene matches: 2. This CDR3 region has 13 residues. Germline V CDR1 and CDR2: SGHNT, YENEEA. CDR3: CASSRLAGYEQFF. The CDR3 nucleotides read TGTGCCAGCAGCCGACTAGCGGGGTATGAGCAGTTCTTC.

Comment on this clonotype: One end of the junction varies from germline; a read error may be responsible. The V and J genes are TRBV28 and TRBJ2-1; TRBD2 matches at 14 bases. Germline CDR1 and CDR2: MDHEN and SYDVKM. This CDR3 contains 16 residues. The chain's CDR3 is CTSSHGTSGSTHEQFF. The CDR3 DNA follows: TGTACCAGCAGCCACGGGACTAGCGGGAGCACACATGAGCAGTTCTTC. Based on the CDR3 plus reference TRBV28 and TRBJ2-1, the full variable domain is DVKVTQSSRYLVKRTGEKVFLECVQDMDHENMFWYRQDPGLGLRLIYFSYDVKMKEKGDIPEGYSVSREKKERFSLILESASTNQTSMYLCTSSHGTSGSTHEQFFGPGTRLTVL.

As to this clonotype: One end of the junction fails to match germline, which may point to a read error. The chain combines TRBV6-6 with TRBJ1-6; no clear D. Per germline, CDR1 MNHNY and CDR2 SVGAGI (reference sequence). The CDR3 is 14 residues long. CDR3 sequence: CASSRDSVRSSLHF. The CDR3 DNA is TGTGCCAGCAGTCGTGATAGTGTAAGATCATCCCTCCATTTT.

A note on this clonotype: At one of its ends the junction is not consistent with the germline gene, which may arise from a read error. The chain recombines TRBV28 with TRBJ2-6; either TRBD1 or TRBD2 may fit D (5 bases each). From germline, CDR1 is MDHEN and CDR2 SYDVKM. The CDR3 is 17 amino acids. The CDR3 region has the DNA TGTGCCAGCAGTTTAAACGGGGTGAGCTCCGGGGCCAACGCCCTGACTTTC. Translated: CASSLNGVSSGANALTF.

The V call is TRBV4-3, the J call TRBJ2-3; D is uncertain. V lost 1 base and J lost 7, with 18 bases in between. The CDR3 has 16 residues. From germline, CDR1 is LGHNA and CDR2 YSLEER. The CDR3 is CASSQGFAGVRHTQYF. The CDR3, as DNA: TGCGCCAGCAGCCAAGGCTTTGCAGGAGTCAGGCATACGCAGTATTTT.

With regard to this clonotype: The conserved phenylalanine or tryptophan normally closing the CDR3 is absent here, so this likely arose from a read error. It is unclear where the CDR3 begins or ends on the DNA, so no DNA is shown, and the CDR3 is as TCRdb lists it. V usage is TRBV11-1 and J usage is TRBJ2-2; TRBD1, the table's D call, was not compared with the DNA. The CDR3 has 16 amino acids, counting both end residues. Per the germline V gene, CDR1 is SGHAT and CDR2 is FQDESV (reference sequence). The CDR3 reads CASGLVGGTNTGELSY.

About this clonotype: Sequence at one end of the junction differs from germline and may be a read error. V gene TRBV7-9 combines with J gene TRBJ2-1; D is undetermined. The CDR3 is 14 amino acids. The V gene's germline CDR1 is SEHNR and CDR2 FQNEAQ (reference sequence). Here the CDR3 reads CASSLLLIYNEQFF. In DNA, the CDR3 is TGTGCCAGTAGCTTACTTCTGATTTATAATGAGCAGTTCTTC. Full variable domain (missing parts from reference TRBV7-9 and TRBJ2-1): DTGVSQNPRHKITKRGQNVTFRCDPISEHNRLYWYRQTLGQGPEFLTYFQNEAQLEKSRLLSDRFSAERPKGSFSTLEIQRTEQGDSAMYLCASSLLLIYNEQFFGPGTRLTVL.

In regard to this clonotype: This is likely a read error, given that the CDR3 carries no conserved phenylalanine or tryptophan at its end. The chain links TRBV6-6 to TRBJ1-6; D perhaps matches TRBD1 (6 bases). CDR1 MNHNY and CDR2 SVGAGI come from the germline V gene (reference sequence). The CDR3 is made up of 14 amino acids. This CDR3 is CARSYTGMDSPLHL. In DNA form, the CDR3 reads TGCGCCAGGAGTTACACAGGGATGGATTCACCCCTCCACTTA.

The chain couples TRBV11-1 to TRBJ2-5; D is undetermined. Between the trimmed V and J ends, which lost 0 bases and 3 bases, there was a span of 8 bases. The CDR3 runs 14 residues. Germline assignment: CDR1 SGHAT and CDR2 FQDESV (reference sequence). The CDR3: CASSLAWHEETQYF. In nucleotides, the CDR3 is TGTGCCAGCAGCTTAGCTTGGCACGAAGAGACCCAGTACTTC.